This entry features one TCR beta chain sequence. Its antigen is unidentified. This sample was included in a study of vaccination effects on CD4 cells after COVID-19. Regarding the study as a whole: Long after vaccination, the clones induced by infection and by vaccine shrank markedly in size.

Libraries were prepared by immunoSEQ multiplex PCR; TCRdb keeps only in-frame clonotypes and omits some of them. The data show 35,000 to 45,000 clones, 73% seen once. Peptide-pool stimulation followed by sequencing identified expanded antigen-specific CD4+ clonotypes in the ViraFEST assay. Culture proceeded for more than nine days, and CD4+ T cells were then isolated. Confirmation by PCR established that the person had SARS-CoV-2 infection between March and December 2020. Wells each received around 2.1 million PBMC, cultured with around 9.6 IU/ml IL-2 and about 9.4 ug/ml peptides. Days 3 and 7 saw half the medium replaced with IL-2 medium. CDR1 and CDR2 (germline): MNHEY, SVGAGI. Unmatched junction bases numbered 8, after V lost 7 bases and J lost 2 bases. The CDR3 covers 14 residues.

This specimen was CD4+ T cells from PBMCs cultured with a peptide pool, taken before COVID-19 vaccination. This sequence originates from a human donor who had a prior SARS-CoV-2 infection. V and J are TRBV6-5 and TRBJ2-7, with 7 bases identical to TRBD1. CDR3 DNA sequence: TGTGCCAGCACGGATGACAGGGCCCCCTACGAGCAGTACTTC. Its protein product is CASTDDRAPYEQYF.